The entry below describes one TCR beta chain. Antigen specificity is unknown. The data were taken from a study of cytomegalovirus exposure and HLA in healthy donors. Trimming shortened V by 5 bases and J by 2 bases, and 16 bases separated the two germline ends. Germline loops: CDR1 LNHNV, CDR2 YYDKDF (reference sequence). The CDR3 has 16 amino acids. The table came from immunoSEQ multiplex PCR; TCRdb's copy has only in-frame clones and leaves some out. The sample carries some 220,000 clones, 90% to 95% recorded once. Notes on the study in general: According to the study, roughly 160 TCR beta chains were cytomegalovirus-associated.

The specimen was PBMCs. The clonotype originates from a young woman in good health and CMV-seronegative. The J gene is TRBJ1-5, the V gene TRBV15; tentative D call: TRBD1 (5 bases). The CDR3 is CATSERQPYRNQPQHF. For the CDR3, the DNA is TGTGCCACCAGCGAACGACAGCCCTATCGCAATCAGCCCCAGCATTTT.